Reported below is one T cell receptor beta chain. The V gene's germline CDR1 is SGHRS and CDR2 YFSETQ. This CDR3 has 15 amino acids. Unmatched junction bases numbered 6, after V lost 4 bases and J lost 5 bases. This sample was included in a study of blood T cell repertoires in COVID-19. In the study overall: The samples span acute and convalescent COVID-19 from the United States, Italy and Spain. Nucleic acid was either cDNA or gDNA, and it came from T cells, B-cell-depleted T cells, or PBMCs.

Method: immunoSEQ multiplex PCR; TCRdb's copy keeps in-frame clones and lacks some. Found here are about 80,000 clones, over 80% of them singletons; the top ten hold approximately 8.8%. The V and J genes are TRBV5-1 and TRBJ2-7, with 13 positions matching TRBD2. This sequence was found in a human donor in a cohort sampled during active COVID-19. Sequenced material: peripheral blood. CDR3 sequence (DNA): TGCGCCAGCAGCACCGGGGGACTAGCGGGAAACGAGCAGTACTTC. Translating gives CASSTGGLAGNEQYF.